The next 27 T cell receptor beta chains were all read from a single sample in a study of blood T cell repertoires in COVID-19. TCRdb keeps only in-frame clones here, not all; method: immunoSEQ multiplex PCR. The sample has 150,000 to 200,000 clones; about three quarters are singletons. The specimen sequenced was peripheral blood. These receptors were obtained from an elderly woman with active or convalescent COVID-19.

The V gene is TRBV5-1, the J gene TRBJ2-1; 9 nucleotides line up with TRBD2. Germline CDR1 and CDR2: SGHRS and YFSETQ. The V segment lost 4 bases and the J segment 7 bases; nucleotides outside the gene matches: 3. The CDR3 has 13 residues. Here the CDR3 DNA reads TGCGCCAGCAGCCGGACTAGCGATAATGAGCAGTTCTTC. This codes for CASSRTSDNEQFF.

This sequence joins TRBV10-2 and TRBJ2-5, with 10 positions matching TRBD2. The CDR3 has 15 residues. Germline V gene sequence: CDR1 WSHSY, CDR2 SAAADI. With 2 bases clipped from V and 5 bases from J, the junction kept 5 bases outside the gene matches. CDR3 sequence: CASSEPSGGRETQYF. CDR3 bases: TGCGCCAGCAGTGAGCCTAGCGGGGGACGGGAGACCCAGTACTTC.

The rearrangement joins TRBV7-2 to TRBJ2-1; D remains unclear. Germline CDR1 SGHTA, CDR2 FQGNSA. Trimming shortened V by 3 bases and J by 4 bases, and 7 bases separated the two germline ends. This CDR3 spans 13 amino acids. The CDR3 nucleotides are TGTGCCAGCAGCTTTGACTGGTACAATGAGCAGTTCTTC. As protein: CASSFDWYNEQFF.

The DNA of the CDR3 is TGTGCCAGCAGTGATCCAGGGGCGGGCACCGGGGAGCTGTTTTTT. Its translation is CASSDPGAGTGELFF. This chain uses TRBV6-4 with TRBJ2-2, with D possibly being TRBD1 (6 bases). V dropped 3 bases and J dropped 4 bases, with 12 bases sitting between them. Germline CDR1 and CDR2: MRHNA and SNTAGT. The CDR3 contains 15 residues.

V is TRBV5-1 and J is TRBJ2-7; D possibly corresponds to TRBD2 (5 bases). Germline V CDR1 and CDR2: SGHRS, YFSETQ. The V end lost 0 bases, the J end lost 2 bases, and 12 bases lay between the germline ends. This CDR3 spans 15 amino acids. CDR3 residues: CASSLVGQTTYEQYF. CDR3 DNA: TGCGCCAGCAGCTTGGTGGGTCAGACTACCTACGAGCAGTACTTC.

The rearrangement joins TRBV15 to TRBJ1-1, with a possible D match to TRBD1 (6 bases). The V gene's germline CDR1 is LNHNV and CDR2 YYDKDF (reference sequence). The CDR3 sequence is 11 residues long. Trimming cost V 8 bases and J 6 bases, with 10 bases left between them. The CDR3, as DNA: TGTGCCACCGCTAACAGGGCTGAAGCTTTCTTT. Protein sequence: CATANRAEAFF. Combining the CDR3 with reference TRBV15 and TRBJ1-1 gives the whole variable domain DAMVIQNPRYQVTQFGKPVTLSCSQTLNHNVMYWYQQKSSQAPKLLFHYYDKDFNNEADTPDNFQSRRPNTSFCFLDIRSPGLGDTAMYLCATANRAEAFFGQGTRLTVV.

The V gene is TRBV5-6, the J gene TRBJ2-1; D is unresolved. The CDR3 is 13 residues long. The V gene lost 0 bases and the J gene lost 7 bases, with 8 bases spanning the gap. Germline CDR1 SGHDT, CDR2 YYEEEE. The DNA for the CDR3 is TGTGCCAGCAGCTTGGCTTACGGGAATGAGCAGTTCTTC. Amino acid sequence: CASSLAYGNEQFF.

The chain employs TRBV11-2 and TRBJ1-2; the D gene is possibly TRBD1 (6 bases). Germline values: CDR1 SGHAT, CDR2 FQNNGV. Deletions cut 5 bases from V and 0 bases from J, with 16 bases between. The CDR3 consists of 16 residues. The CDR3 DNA reads as TGTGCCAGCAGCACAAGCCGGGGGGCAGCTAACTATGGCTACACCTTC. It codes for CASSTSRGAANYGYTF.

V usage is TRBV28 and J usage is TRBJ1-2, with a tentative D call TRBD1 (5 bases). Germline loops: CDR1 MDHEN, CDR2 SYDVKM. CDR3 length equals 12 residues. Trimming removed 4 bases from V and 7 bases from J, with 10 bases in between. CDR3 protein: CASSSTRGGYTF. CDR3 sequence (DNA): TGTGCCAGCAGTTCTACAAGGGGTGGCTACACCTTC.

This clone appeared a few times. The chain combines TRBV19 with TRBJ2-7, with 7 bases aligning to TRBD1. Germline V gene data show CDR1 as LNHDA and CDR2 as SQIVND (reference sequence). The CDR3 is 13 amino acids. V gave up 9 bases and J gave up 3 bases; unmatched junction bases: 8. CDR3 region: CASRGQTIYEQYF. The CDR3 DNA is TGTGCCAGCCGGGGACAGACCATCTACGAGCAGTACTTC.

In DNA form, the CDR3 reads TGTGCCAGCAGTGGGAGGACTAGAGAGACCCAGTACTTC. Amino acids: CASSGRTRETQYF. The rearrangement uses TRBV2 and TRBJ2-5; 7 nucleotides agree with TRBD2. The V segment lost 4 bases and the J segment 4 bases; nucleotides outside the gene matches: 3. This CDR3 is built from 13 residues. Germline V CDR1 and CDR2: SNHLY, FYNNEI.

V usage is TRBV7-2 and J usage is TRBJ1-5, with D tentatively TRBD1 (6 bases). The CDR3 length is 13 residues. Between the trimmed V and J ends, which lost 1 base and 7 bases, there was a span of 8 bases. Germline CDR1 SGHTA, CDR2 FQGNSA. CDR3 sequence reads: CASSLDREQPQHF. The CDR3 DNA reads TGTGCCAGCAGCTTAGACAGGGAGCAGCCCCAGCATTTT.

This clone was found once. This rearrangement joins TRBV7-6 to TRBJ1-2, with a weak D call TRBD1 (5 bases). Trimming removed 5 bases from V and 2 bases from J, with 15 bases in between. The germline gives CDR1 SGHVS, CDR2 FNYEAQ. The CDR3 is 15 residues long. CDR3 bases: TGTGCCAGCAGCCCCCGGGAGGGGTTCAACTATGGCTACACCTTC. This sequence encodes CASSPREGFNYGYTF.

In this sample, this clone turned up a few times. The rearrangement uses TRBV25-1 and TRBJ2-5; 7 nucleotides align to TRBD2. The CDR3 totals 13 residues. The V segment lost 1 base and the J segment 5 bases; nucleotides outside the gene matches: 1. Germline V lookup: CDR1 MGHDK, CDR2 SYGVNS. CDR3 amino acids: CASSESGGETQYF. The CDR3 bases are TGTGCCAGCAGTGAATCCGGGGGGGAGACCCAGTACTTC.

J is TRBJ2-5 and V is TRBV24-1, with a tentative D call TRBD2 (5 bases). Germline CDR1 KGHDR, CDR2 SFDVKD. The CDR3 is made up of 15 amino acids. V was clipped by 0 bases and J by 5 bases, with 12 bases between them. The CDR3 loop is CATSDLTVRGETQYF. In nucleotides, the CDR3 is TGTGCCACCAGTGATTTGACGGTTAGAGGGGAGACCCAGTACTTC.

This clone was counted between two and nine times. The chain links TRBV9 to TRBJ2-3; a possible D gene is TRBD2 (5 bases). V was clipped by 0 bases and J by 1 base, with 9 bases between them. From germline, CDR1 is SGDLS and CDR2 YYNGEE. The CDR3 has 15 residues. CDR3 amino acids: CASSVGGMGTDTQYF. CDR3 nucleotide sequence: TGTGCCAGCAGCGTAGGAGGGATGGGCACAGATACGCAGTATTTT. Full variable domain (rest looked up from reference TRBV9 and TRBJ2-3): DSGVTQTPKHLITATGQRVTLRCSPRSGDLSVYWYQQSLDQGLQFLIQYYNGEERAKGNILERFSAQQFPDLHSELNLSSLELGDSALYFCASSVGGMGTDTQYFGPGTRLTVL.

V is TRBV28 and J is TRBJ1-2; weak D call: TRBD1 (5 bases). There are 14 residues in the CDR3. Germline CDR1 and CDR2: MDHEN and SYDVKM. V lost 8 bases to trimming and J lost 0 bases, with 13 bases between them. CDR3 nucleotides: TGTGCCAGCGGGCAGGGCCTAGCTAACTATGGCTACACCTTC. Amino acids: CASGQGLANYGYTF.

The CDR3 here is CASSLRLGTDTQYF. DNA of the CDR3: TGTGCCAGCAGCTTGCGACTGGGCACAGATACGCAGTATTTT. The V call is TRBV11-2, the J call TRBJ2-3; D remains ambiguous. This CDR3 comprises 14 residues. With 3 bases removed from V and 1 base from J, the gap between germline ends came to 8 bases. From germline, CDR1 is SGHAT and CDR2 FQNNGV.

This clone has just a few counts. The chain recombines TRBV6-5 with TRBJ1-6; no clear D. The CDR3 spans 12 residues. V lost 8 bases and J 9 bases, leaving 11 bases between the germline ends. Germline values: CDR1 MNHEY, CDR2 SVGAGI. CDR3 DNA: TGTGCCAGCCGTTCCACTACTTCACCCCTCCACTTT. Translated, it gives CASRSTTSPLHF.

The chain has TRBV6-4 and TRBJ1-5; the match to TRBD1 covers 7 bases. Germline values: CDR1 MRHNA, CDR2 SNTAGT. After removal of 4 bases from V and 7 bases from J, the junction contained 4 bases not matched to a gene. The CDR3 sequence is 13 residues long. The CDR3: CASSGQGGQPQHF. In nucleotides, the CDR3 is TGTGCCAGCAGTGGACAGGGTGGCCAGCCCCAGCATTTT.

The chain carries TRBV3-1 (or the pseudogene TRBV3-2) and TRBJ1-4; 7 bases line up with TRBD1. Trimming at V came to 4 bases and at J to 4 bases, leaving 3 bases not matched to a gene. Germline V gene data show CDR1 as LGHDT and CDR2 as YNNKEL (reference sequence). CDR3 length: 14 amino acids. The CDR3 coding sequence is TGTGCCAGCAGCCTCCGGGACAGTAATGAAAAACTGTTTTTT. The encoded protein is CASSLRDSNEKLFF.

The V and J genes are TRBV19 and TRBJ2-3, with TRBD2 matching 9 bases. The CDR3 is 15 amino acids. Germline lookup yields CDR1 LNHDA and CDR2 SQIVND (reference sequence). V lost 4 bases, J lost 0 bases, and 2 bases stayed unmatched. Here the CDR3 DNA reads TGTGCCAGTAGTAGGCGGGGGGGCAGCACAGATACGCAGTATTTT. Protein product: CASSRRGGSTDTQYF.

The V call is TRBV25-1, the J call TRBJ1-1; D not resolved. The germline CDR1 and CDR2 sequences are MGHDK and SYGVNS. Trimming left V 6 bases short and J 7 bases short, with 12 bases between. This CDR3 has 12 amino acids. In DNA form, the CDR3 reads TGTGCCAGCAGCCCGACGGGTCGTGAAGCTTTCTTT. Translating gives CASSPTGREAFF.

This rearrangement joins TRBV6-2 or TRBV6-3 to TRBJ1-1; D may be TRBD1 (5 bases). This CDR3 region has 16 residues. Germline loops: CDR1 MNHEY, CDR2 SVGEGT. Trimming removed 2 bases from V and 2 bases from J, with 15 bases in between. The CDR3, as DNA: TGTGCCAGCAGTTACCCCGCAGGGACTAAAAACACTGAAGCTTTCTTT. Its protein is CASSYPAGTKNTEAFF.

The rearrangement links TRBV19 to TRBJ1-5; TRBD1 aligns across 9 bases. With 5 bases clipped from V and 7 bases from J, the junction kept 9 bases outside the gene matches. This CDR3 comprises 15 residues. The germline CDR1 and CDR2 sequences are LNHDA and SQIVND (reference sequence). The CDR3 bases are TGTGCCAGTAGTTTCAACCGGGACAGGGAGCAGCCCCAGCATTTT. Translating it yields CASSFNRDREQPQHF.

This chain connects TRBV9 to TRBJ2-3; 8 bases map to TRBD1. V dropped 0 bases and J dropped 4; count of bases not matched to a gene: 7. Per germline, CDR1 SGDLS and CDR2 YYNGEE. CDR3 size: 16 residues. CDR3 sequence reads: CASSVALGTGADTQYF. CDR3 coding DNA: TGTGCCAGCAGCGTAGCCCTCGGGACAGGAGCAGATACGCAGTATTTT.

The chain employs TRBV11-2 and TRBJ2-3; a possible D gene is TRBD2 (6 bases). The CDR3 has 14 amino acids. V gave up 4 bases and J gave up 11 bases, with 19 bases separating them. Germline V gives CDR1 SGHAT, CDR2 FQNNGV. This chain's CDR3 is CASSSRDSAPVQYF. CDR3 in DNA: TGTGCCAGCAGCTCCCGGGACTCCGCTCCAGTGCAGTATTTT.